Listed here is a single TCR beta chain. Generated by immunoSEQ multiplex PCR, the TCRdb table keeps only in-frame clones and is missing some. The sample lists approximately 100,000 clones; about 90% were seen once. This sample is drawn from a study of T cell changes during pregnancy in multiple sclerosis. There are 15 residues in the CDR3. Per the germline V gene, CDR1 is SGHTA and CDR2 is FQGNSA. The V segment lost 5 bases and the J segment 1 base; nucleotides outside the gene matches: 6. This TCR derives from a female donor in good health, enrolled as a control in a pregnancy study. Specimen: peripheral blood, collected after pregnancy. V gene TRBV7-2 combines with J gene TRBJ1-1, with 8 bases identical to TRBD1. The CDR3 sequence: CASSLVTGGNTEAFF. In nucleotides, the CDR3 is TGTGCCAGCAGCCTAGTAACAGGGGGGAACACTGAAGCTTTCTTT.